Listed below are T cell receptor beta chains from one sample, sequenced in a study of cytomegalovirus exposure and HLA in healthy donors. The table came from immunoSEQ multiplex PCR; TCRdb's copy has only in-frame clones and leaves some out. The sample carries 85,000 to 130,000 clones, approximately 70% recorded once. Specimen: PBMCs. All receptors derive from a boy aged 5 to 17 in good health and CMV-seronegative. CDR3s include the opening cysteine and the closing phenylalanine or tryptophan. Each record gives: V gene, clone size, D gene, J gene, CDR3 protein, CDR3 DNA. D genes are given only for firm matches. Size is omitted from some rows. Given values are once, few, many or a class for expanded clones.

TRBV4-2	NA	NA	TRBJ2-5	CASSQWVTPGETQYF	TGTGCCAGCAGCCAATGGGTAACGCCAGGGGAGACCCAGTACTTC
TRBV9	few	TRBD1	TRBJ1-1	CASSQTGGNTEAFF	TGTGCCAGCAGCCAGACAGGGGGAAACACTGAAGCTTTCTTT
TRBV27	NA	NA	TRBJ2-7	CASSLSARGYEQYF	TGTGCCAGCAGTTTATCGGCCAGGGGCTACGAGCAGTACTTC
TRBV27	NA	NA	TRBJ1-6	CASSTTRGSPLHF	TGTGCCAGCAGTACTACCAGGGGTTCACCCCTCCACTTT
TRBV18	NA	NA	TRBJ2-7	CASSPEAGVLYEQYF	TGTGCCAGCTCACCAGAGGCAGGGGTCCTCTACGAGCAGTACTTC
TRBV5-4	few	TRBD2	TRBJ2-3	CASSLGLAGGEDTQYF	TGTGCCAGCAGCCTCGGACTAGCGGGAGGTGAAGATACGCAGTATTTT
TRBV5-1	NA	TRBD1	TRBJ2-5	CASSSAGTGTQYF	TGCGCCAGCAGTTCGGCGGGGACAGGGACCCAGTACTTC
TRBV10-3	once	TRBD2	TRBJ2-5	CAISDGREGGETQYF	TGTGCCATCAGTGATGGGCGGGAGGGAGGAGAGACCCAGTACTTC
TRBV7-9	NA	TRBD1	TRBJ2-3	CASSYRQGGTDTQYF	TGTGCCAGCAGCTACCGACAGGGGGGAACAGATACGCAGTATTTT
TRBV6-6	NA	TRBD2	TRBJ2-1	CASKPASGSIYNEQFF	TGTGCCAGCAAGCCGGCTAGCGGGAGTATCTACAATGAGCAGTTCTTC
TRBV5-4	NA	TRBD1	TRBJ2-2	CASRSTGDRELFF	TGTGCCAGCAGATCCACAGGGGATCGGGAGCTGTTTTTT
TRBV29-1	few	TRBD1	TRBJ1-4	CSVEFRQGLVF	TGCAGCGTTGAATTTAGACAGGGGCTCGTGTTT
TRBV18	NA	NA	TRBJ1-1	CASSPETANTEAFF	TGTGCCAGCTCACCCGAGACAGCGAACACTGAAGCTTTCTTT
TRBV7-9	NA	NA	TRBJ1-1	CASSLHLNTEAFF	TGTGCCAGCAGCTTACACTTGAACACTGAAGCTTTCTTT
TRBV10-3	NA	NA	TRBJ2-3	CAISESLQPTDTQYF	TGTGCCATCAGTGAGTCGTTACAGCCCACAGATACGCAGTATTTT
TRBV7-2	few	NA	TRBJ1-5	CASSDSFRGNQPQHF	TGTGCCAGCAGCGATTCCTTCCGGGGCAATCAGCCCCAGCATTTT
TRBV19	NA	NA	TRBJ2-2	CASSRTLNTGELFF	TGTGCCAGTAGTCGGACACTGAACACCGGGGAGCTGTTTTTT
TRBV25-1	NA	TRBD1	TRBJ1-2	CASSMTGGGPANYGYTF	TGTGCCAGCAGCATGACAGGGGGTGGGCCAGCTAACTATGGCTACACCTTC
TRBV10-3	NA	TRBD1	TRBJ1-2	CAIRGGQAVGYTF	TGTGCCATCAGGGGTGGACAGGCGGTCGGCTACACCTTC
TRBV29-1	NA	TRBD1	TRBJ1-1	CSVLMTGGRTEAFF	TGCAGCGTCCTTATGACAGGGGGCCGCACTGAAGCTTTCTTT
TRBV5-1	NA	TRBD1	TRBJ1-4	CASSGMGTGNEKLFF	TGCGCCAGCAGCGGGATGGGGACAGGGAATGAAAAACTGTTTTTT
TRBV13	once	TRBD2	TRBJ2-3	CASSSRGGRTDTQYF	TGTGCCAGCAGCTCCCGGGGGGGGAGGACAGATACGCAGTATTTT
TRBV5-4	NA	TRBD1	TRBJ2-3	CASSAGQEGTDTQYF	TGTGCCAGCAGCGCTGGACAGGAAGGCACAGATACGCAGTATTTT
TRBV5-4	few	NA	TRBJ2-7	CASSLRWQDPYEQYF	TGTGCCAGCAGCTTGAGGTGGCAGGATCCCTACGAGCAGTACTTC
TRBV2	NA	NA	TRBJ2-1	CASSPFGDRNNEQFF	TGTGCCAGCAGCCCTTTTGGAGACCGTAACAATGAGCAGTTCTTC
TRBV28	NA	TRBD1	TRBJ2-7	CASSLGQGVPYEQYF	TGTGCCAGCAGCCTCGGACAGGGGGTCCCCTACGAGCAGTACTTC
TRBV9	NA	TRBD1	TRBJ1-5	CASGQGVPNQPQHF	TGTGCCAGCGGACAGGGGGTTCCCAATCAGCCCCAGCATTTT
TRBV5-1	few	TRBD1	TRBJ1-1	CASSTTGANTEAFF	TGCGCCAGCAGCACGACAGGGGCGAACACTGAAGCTTTCTTT
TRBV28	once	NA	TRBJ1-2	CASSSIRTVIIYGYTF	TGTGCCAGCAGTTCCATTCGGACAGTGATCATTTATGGCTACACCTTC
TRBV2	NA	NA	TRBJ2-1	CAGTQGGSYNEQFF	TGTGCCGGGACCCAAGGGGGTTCCTACAATGAGCAGTTCTTC
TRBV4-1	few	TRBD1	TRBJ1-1	CASSQVQGIGEAFF	TGCGCCAGCAGCCAAGTACAGGGGATTGGTGAAGCTTTCTTT
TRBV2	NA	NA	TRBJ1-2	CASSASGTNYGYTF	TGTGCCAGCAGTGCCTCAGGGACTAACTATGGCTACACCTTC
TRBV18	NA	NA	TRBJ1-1	CASSGQNTEAFF	TGTGCCAGCTCAGGACAGAACACTGAAGCTTTCTTT
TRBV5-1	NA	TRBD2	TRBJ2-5	CASSLATSGNQETQYF	TGCGCCAGCAGCTTGGCTACTAGCGGAAACCAAGAGACCCAGTACTTC
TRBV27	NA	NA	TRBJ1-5	CASSLSLAGDQPQHF	TGTGCCAGCAGTTTATCGCTGGCGGGTGATCAGCCCCAGCATTTT
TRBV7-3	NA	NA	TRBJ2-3	CASSLMGGVTDTQYF	TGTGCCAGCAGCTTAATGGGCGGGGTCACAGATACGCAGTATTTT
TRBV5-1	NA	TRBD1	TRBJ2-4	CASSLGTENIQYF	TGCGCCAGCAGCCTCGGGACAGAAAACATTCAGTACTTC
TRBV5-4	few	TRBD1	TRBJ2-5	CASSLTGQGGETQYF	TGTGCCAGCAGCTTAACGGGACAGGGTGGGGAGACCCAGTACTTC
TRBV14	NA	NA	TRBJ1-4	CASSPSYGGSNEKLFF	TGTGCCAGCAGCCCTTCCTACGGAGGGAGTAATGAAAAACTGTTTTTT
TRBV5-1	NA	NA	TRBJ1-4	CASSLGDEANEKLFF	TGCGCCAGCAGCTTGGGAGACGAGGCTAATGAAAAACTGTTTTTT
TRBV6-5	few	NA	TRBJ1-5	CASCTRSNQPQHF	TGTGCCAGCTGCACTAGGAGCAATCAGCCCCAGCATTTT
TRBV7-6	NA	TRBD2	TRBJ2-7	CASSGMTSGVSYEQYF	TGTGCCAGCAGCGGTATGACTAGCGGGGTCTCCTACGAGCAGTACTTC
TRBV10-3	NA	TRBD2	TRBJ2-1	CAISEIAGVRNNEQFF	TGTGCCATCAGTGAGATAGCGGGAGTGAGGAACAATGAGCAGTTCTTC